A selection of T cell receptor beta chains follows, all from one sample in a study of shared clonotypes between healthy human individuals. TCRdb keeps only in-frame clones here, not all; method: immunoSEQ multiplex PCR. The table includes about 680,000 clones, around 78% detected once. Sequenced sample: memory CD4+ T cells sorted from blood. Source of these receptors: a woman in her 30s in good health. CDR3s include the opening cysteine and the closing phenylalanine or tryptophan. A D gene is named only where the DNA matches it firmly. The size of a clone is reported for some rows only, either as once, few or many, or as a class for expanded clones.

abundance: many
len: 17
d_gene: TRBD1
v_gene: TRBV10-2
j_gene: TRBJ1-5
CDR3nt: TGCGCCAGCAGTGAGAGACAGGGGTACTTTAGCAATCAGCCCCAGCATTTT
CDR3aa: CASSERQGYFSNQPQHF

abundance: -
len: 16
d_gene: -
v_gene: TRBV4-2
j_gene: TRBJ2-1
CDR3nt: TGTGCCAGCAGCCAAGATACTACGGACTCCTACAATGAGCAGTTCTTC
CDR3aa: CASSQDTTDSYNEQFF

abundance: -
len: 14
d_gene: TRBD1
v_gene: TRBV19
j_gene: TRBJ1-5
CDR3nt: TGTGCCAGTACTAGGACAGGGTCCTCTCAGCCCCAGCATTTT
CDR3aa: CASTRTGSSQPQHF

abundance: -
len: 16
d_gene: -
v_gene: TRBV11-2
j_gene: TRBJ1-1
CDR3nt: TGTGCCAGCAGCTTAAGGGGCTGGAGAGGGGACACTGAAGCTTTCTTT
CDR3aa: CASSLRGWRGDTEAFF

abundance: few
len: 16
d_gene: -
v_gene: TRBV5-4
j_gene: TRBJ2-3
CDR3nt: TGTGCCAGCAGCTTGGGATTTAACTTTCGTACAGATACGCAGTATTTT
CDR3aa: CASSLGFNFRTDTQYF

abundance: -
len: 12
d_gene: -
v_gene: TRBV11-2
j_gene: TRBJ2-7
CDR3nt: TGTGCCAGCAGCTTAGGGCGGGACGAGCAGTACTTC
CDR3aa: CASSLGRDEQYF

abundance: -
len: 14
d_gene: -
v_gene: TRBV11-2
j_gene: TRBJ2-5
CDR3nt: TGTGCCAGCAGCTTAGTTGGGGGCCAAGAGACCCAGTACTTC
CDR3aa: CASSLVGGQETQYF

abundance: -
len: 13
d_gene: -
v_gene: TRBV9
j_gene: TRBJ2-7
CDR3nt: TGTGCCAGCGGACCGAGCAGGGCCAACGAGCAGTACTTC
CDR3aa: CASGPSRANEQYF

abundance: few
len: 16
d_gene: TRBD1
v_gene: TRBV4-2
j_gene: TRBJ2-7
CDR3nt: TGTGCCAGCAGCCAGGGCCAGGGGGTGGTCCCCTACGAGCAGTACTTC
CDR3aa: CASSQGQGVVPYEQYF

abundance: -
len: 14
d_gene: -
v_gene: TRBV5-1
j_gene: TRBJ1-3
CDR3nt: TGCGCCAGCAGCTCCGGGACCTCTGGAAACACCATATATTTT
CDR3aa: CASSSGTSGNTIYF

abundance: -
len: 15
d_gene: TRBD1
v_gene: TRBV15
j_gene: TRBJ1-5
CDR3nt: TGTGCCACCAGCCCTGGGAGGGGGCGAAATCAGCCCCAGCATTTT
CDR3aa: CATSPGRGRNQPQHF

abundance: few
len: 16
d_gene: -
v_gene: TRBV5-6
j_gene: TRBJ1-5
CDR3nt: TGTGCCAGCAGCTTGGCCTTGGGTGGTAACAATCAGCCCCAGCATTTT
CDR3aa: CASSLALGGNNQPQHF

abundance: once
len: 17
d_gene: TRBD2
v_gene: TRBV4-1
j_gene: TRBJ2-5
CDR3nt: TGCGCCAGCAGCCGAGGAACTAGCGGGAGGCACCAAGAGACCCAGTACTTC
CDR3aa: CASSRGTSGRHQETQYF

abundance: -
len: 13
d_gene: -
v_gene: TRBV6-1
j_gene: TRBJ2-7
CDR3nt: TGTGCCAGCACCGAGCGGGCCGCCTACGAGCAGTACTTC
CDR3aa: CASTERAAYEQYF

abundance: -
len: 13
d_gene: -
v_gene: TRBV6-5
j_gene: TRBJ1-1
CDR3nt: TGTGCCAGCAGTTACTTGCCCGGGACTGAAGCTTTCTTT
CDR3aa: CASSYLPGTEAFF

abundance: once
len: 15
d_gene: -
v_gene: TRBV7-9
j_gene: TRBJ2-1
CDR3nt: TGTGCCAGCAGCTCGGCCGATTTCCCCTACAATGAGCAGTTCTTC
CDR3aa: CASSSADFPYNEQFF

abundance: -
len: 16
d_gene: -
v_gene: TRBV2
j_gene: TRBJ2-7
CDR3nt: TGTGCCAGCAGTGAAGGTTCGGCTAGCGCGGGGTACGAGCAGTACTTC
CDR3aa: CASSEGSASAGYEQYF

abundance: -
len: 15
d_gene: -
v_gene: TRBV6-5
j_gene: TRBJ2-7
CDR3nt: TGTGCCAGCAGTTATCTCGGAGACAGTACCTACGAGCAGTACTTC
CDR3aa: CASSYLGDSTYEQYF

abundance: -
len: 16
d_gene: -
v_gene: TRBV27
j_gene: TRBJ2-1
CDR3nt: TGTGCCAGCAGTTCAATCCAGCAGGCCTCCTACAATGAGCAGTTCTTC
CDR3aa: CASSSIQQASYNEQFF

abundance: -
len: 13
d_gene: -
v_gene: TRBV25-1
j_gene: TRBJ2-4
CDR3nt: TGTGCCAGCAGTGAGGAGGCCAAAAACATTCAGTACTTC
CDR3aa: CASSEEAKNIQYF

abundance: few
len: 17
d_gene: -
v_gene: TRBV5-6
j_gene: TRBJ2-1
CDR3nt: TGTGCCAGCAGCCCGTACGAGGCGTTAGCGGTCTACAATGAGCAGTTCTTC
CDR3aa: CASSPYEALAVYNEQFF

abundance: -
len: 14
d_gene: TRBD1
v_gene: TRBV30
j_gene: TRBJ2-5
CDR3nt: TGTGCCTGGAGTGTACAGGGGGGATCGGGGACCCAGTACTTC
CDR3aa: CAWSVQGGSGTQYF

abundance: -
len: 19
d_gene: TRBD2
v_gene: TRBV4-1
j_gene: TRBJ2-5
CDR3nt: TGCGCCAGCAGCCCTAAACCTAGCGGGAGGGTTGGTGGCGAAGAGACCCAGTACTTC
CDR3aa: CASSPKPSGRVGGEETQYF

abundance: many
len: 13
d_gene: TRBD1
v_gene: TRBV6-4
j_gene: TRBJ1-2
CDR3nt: TGTGCCAGCAGTGTCGCAGGGGGGAACGGCTACACCTTC
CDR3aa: CASSVAGGNGYTF

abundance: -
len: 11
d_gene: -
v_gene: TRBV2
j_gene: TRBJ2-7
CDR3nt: TGTGCCAGCAGTAAAGACTACGAGCAGTACTTC
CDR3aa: CASSKDYEQYF

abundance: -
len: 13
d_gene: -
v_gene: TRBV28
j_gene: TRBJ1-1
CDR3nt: TGTGCCAGCATTGGTGTAATGAACACTGAAGCTTTCTTT
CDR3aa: CASIGVMNTEAFF

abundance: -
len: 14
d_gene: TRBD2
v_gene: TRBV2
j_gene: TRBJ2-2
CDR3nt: TGTGCCAGCAGCCAAGGACTAGCGGACGGGGAGCTGTTTTTT
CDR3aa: CASSQGLADGELFF

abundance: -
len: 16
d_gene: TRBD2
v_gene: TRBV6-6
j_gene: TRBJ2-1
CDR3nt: TGTGCCAGCAGTTACTCGGGCGGGAGCTCCTACAATGAGCAGTTCTTC
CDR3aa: CASSYSGGSSYNEQFF

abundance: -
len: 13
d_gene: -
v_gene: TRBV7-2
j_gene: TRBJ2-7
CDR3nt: TGTGCCAGCAGCTTAGGTAGAGCTGGCGAGCAGTACTTC
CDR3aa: CASSLGRAGEQYF

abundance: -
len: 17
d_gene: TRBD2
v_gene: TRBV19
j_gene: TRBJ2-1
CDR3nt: TGTGCCAGTAGTCTCCGGACTAGCGGGAGCTCCTACAATGAGCAGTTCTTC
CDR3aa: CASSLRTSGSSYNEQFF

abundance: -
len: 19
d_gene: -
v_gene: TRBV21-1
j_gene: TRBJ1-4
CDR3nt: TGTGCCAGCAGCAAATGTCAGCTTCCCGTGGCCCCAACTAATGAAAAACTGTTTTTT
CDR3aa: CASSKCQLPVAPTNEKLFF

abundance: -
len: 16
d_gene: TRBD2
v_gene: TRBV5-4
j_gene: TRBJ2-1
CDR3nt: TGTGCCAGCAGCTTGAGGCTAGCGGGGTTCTACAATGAGCAGTTCTTC
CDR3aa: CASSLRLAGFYNEQFF

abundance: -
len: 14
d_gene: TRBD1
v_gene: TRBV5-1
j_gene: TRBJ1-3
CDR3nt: TGCGCCAGCAGCCCGGACAGGGGTGGTGGTACCATATATTTT
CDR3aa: CASSPDRGGGTIYF

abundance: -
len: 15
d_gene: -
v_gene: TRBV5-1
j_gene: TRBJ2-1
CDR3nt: TGCGCCAGCAGCCTGGAGGGAGTGATGTACAATGAGCAGTTCTTC
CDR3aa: CASSLEGVMYNEQFF

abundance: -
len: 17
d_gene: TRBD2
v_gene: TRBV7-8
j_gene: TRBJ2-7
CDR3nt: TGTGCCAGCAGCGCGAGGACTAGCGGGAGTCGGTACTACGAGCAGTACTTC
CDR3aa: CASSARTSGSRYYEQYF

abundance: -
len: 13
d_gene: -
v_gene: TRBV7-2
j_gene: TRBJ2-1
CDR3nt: TGTGCCAGCAGCTCGTCGTGGGTCGATGAGCAGTTCTTC
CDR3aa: CASSSSWVDEQFF

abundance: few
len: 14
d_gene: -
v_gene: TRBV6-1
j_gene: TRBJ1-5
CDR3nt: TGTGCCAGCAGTGGTGGACAGTTAAATCAGCCCCAGCATTTT
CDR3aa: CASSGGQLNQPQHF

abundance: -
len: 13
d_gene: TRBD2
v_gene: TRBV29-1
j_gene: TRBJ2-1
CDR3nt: TGCAGCGTCTGCGGGAGTTCAGGCAATGAGCAGTTCTTC
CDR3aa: CSVCGSSGNEQFF

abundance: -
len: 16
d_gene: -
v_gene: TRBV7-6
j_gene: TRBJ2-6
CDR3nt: TGTGCCAGCAGCTTAGTGGGGAGCTCTGGGGCCAACGTCCTGACTTTC
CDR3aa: CASSLVGSSGANVLTF

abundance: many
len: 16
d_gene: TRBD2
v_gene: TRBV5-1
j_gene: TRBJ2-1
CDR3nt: TGCGCCAGCAGCTGGACTAGCGGGAGCTCCTACAATGAGCAGTTCTTC
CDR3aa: CASSWTSGSSYNEQFF

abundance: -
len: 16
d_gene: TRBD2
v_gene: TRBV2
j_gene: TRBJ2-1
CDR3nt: TGTGCCAGCACTCGAACTAGCGCCAGCTCCTACAATGAGCAGTTCTTC
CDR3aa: CASTRTSASSYNEQFF

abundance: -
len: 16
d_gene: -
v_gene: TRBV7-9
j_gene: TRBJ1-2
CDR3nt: TGTGCCAGCAGCTACCTCAGGGGCCCCCTTTCCTATGGCTACACCTTC
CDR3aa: CASSYLRGPLSYGYTF

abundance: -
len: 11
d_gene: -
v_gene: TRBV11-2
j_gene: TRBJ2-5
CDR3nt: TGTGCCAGCAGCCTGCAAGAGACCCAGTACTTC
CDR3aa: CASSLQETQYF

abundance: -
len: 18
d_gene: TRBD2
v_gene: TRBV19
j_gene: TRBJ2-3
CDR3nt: TGTGCCAGTAGTCCCACCGGTCGACTAGCGGGAGGCACAGATACGCAGTATTTT
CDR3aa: CASSPTGRLAGGTDTQYF

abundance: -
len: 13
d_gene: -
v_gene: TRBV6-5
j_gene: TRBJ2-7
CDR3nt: TGTGCCAGCAGGAAGGCAGGGAAGAACGAGCAGTACTTC
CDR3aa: CASRKAGKNEQYF

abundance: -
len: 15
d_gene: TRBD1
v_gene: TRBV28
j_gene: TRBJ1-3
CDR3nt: TGTGCCAGCAGTAGCGGACAGGGCGATGGAAACACCATATATTTT
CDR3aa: CASSSGQGDGNTIYF

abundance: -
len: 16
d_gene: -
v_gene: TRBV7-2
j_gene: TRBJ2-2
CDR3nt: TGTGCCAGCAGCCTCCGGGGTGGATCTAGGAGCGGGGAGCTGTTTTTT
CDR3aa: CASSLRGGSRSGELFF

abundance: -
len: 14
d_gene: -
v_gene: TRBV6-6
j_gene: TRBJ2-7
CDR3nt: TGTGCCAGCAGACCCTTGGGAACCACCTACGAGCAGTACTTC
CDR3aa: CASRPLGTTYEQYF